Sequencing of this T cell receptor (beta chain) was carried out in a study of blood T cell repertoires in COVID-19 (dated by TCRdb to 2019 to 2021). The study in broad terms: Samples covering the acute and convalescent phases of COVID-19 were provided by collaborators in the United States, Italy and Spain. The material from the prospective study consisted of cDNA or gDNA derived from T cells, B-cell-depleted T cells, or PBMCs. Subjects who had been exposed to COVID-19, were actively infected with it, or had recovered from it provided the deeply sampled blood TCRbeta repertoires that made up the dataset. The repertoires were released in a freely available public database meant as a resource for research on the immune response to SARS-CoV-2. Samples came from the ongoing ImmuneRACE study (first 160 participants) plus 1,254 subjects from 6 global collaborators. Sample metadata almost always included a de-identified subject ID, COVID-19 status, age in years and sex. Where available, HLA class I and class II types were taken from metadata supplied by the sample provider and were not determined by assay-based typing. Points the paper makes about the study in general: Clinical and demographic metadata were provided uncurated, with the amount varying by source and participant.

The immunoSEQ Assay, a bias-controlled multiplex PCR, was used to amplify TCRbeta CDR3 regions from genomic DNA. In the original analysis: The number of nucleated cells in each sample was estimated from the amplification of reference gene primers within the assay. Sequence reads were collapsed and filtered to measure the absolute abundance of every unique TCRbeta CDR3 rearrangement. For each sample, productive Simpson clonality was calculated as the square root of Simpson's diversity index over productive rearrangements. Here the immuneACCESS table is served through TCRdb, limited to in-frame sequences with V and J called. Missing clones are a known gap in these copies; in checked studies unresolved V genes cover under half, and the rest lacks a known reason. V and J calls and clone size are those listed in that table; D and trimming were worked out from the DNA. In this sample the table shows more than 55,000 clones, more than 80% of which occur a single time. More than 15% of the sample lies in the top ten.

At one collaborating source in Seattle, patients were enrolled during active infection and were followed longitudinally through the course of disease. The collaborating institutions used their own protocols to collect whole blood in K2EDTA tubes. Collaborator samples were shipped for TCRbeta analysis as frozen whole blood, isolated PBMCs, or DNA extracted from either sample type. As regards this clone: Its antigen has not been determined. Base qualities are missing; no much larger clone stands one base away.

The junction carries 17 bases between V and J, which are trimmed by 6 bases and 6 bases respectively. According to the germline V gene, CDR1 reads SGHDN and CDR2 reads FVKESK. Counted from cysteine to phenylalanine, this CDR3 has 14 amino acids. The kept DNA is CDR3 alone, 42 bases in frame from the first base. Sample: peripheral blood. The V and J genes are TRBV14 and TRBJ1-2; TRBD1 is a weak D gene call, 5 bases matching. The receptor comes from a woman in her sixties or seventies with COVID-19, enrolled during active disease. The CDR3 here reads CASRGLWQGDGYTF. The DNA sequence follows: TGTGCCAGCAGGGGCCTCTGGCAGGGTGATGGCTACACCTTC.